Listed below are T cell receptor beta chains from one sample, sequenced in a study of T cells in localized non-small cell lung cancer. Assay used: immunoSEQ multiplex PCR; TCRdb lists only in-frame clones, some missing. Here the sample spans around 30,000 clones, around 94% being singletons. The sample consisted of peripheral blood, taken before any cancer treatment. These receptors were obtained from a woman aged 40 to 75 with stage I lung adenocarcinoma. The CDR3 runs from the conserved cysteine through the conserved F or W. D genes are given only for firm matches. Size is stated for part of the rows, as once, few or many counts, or as a class when the clone is expanded.

V: TRBV5-1; D: TRBD2; size: .; J: TRBJ2-1; DNA: TGCGCCAGCAGCCCTAGACTAGCGGATCAATACAATGAGCAGTTCTTC; CDR3: CASSPRLADQYNEQFF
V: TRBV18; D: TRBD1; size: .; J: TRBJ2-3; DNA: TGTGCCAGCTCACCAGAGACAGGGGCCACAGATACGCAGTATTTT; CDR3: CASSPETGATDTQYF
V: TRBV5-4; D: .; size: .; J: TRBJ2-2; DNA: TGTGCCAGCAGCTTGGGACTTCAGACCGGGGAGCTGTTTTTT; CDR3: CASSLGLQTGELFF
V: TRBV6-6; D: .; size: .; J: TRBJ1-3; DNA: TGTGCCAGCAGAAGACCGGGGGACTCTGGAAACACCATATATTTT; CDR3: CASRRPGDSGNTIYF
V: TRBV12-5; D: .; size: .; J: TRBJ2-1; DNA: TGTGCTAGTGTCAAGACAGACGATGAGCAGTTCTTC; CDR3: CASVKTDDEQFF
V: TRBV7-2; D: TRBD2; size: .; J: TRBJ2-5; DNA: TGTGCCAGCAGCTTAACTAGCGGGAAAGAGACCCAGTACTTC; CDR3: CASSLTSGKETQYF
V: TRBV6-5; D: .; size: .; J: TRBJ2-1; DNA: TGTGCCAGCAGTTACTGGGTTGACTCCTACAATGAGCAGTTCTTC; CDR3: CASSYWVDSYNEQFF
V: TRBV9; D: TRBD2; size: .; J: TRBJ2-3; DNA: TGTGCCAGCAGCGTAGCTAGCGGAACAGATACGCAGTATTTT; CDR3: CASSVASGTDTQYF
V: TRBV5-5; D: .; size: .; J: TRBJ1-2; DNA: TGTGCCAGCAGCCAGGATATCACCAGGGGTGGCTACACCTTC; CDR3: CASSQDITRGGYTF
V: TRBV9; D: .; size: .; J: TRBJ1-4; DNA: TGTGCCAGCAGCGTCGGGGGGGGACTTAGAACTAATGAAAAACTGTTTTTT; CDR3: CASSVGGGLRTNEKLFF
V: TRBV27; D: .; size: .; J: TRBJ2-1; DNA: TGTGCCAGCAGTAGGTTCGGAGATACGCGAGAGAGTGAGCAGTTCTTC; CDR3: CASSRFGDTRESEQFF
V: TRBV5-1; D: .; size: once; J: TRBJ2-5; DNA: TGCGCCAGCAGCACTAGTCCCCAAGAGACCCAGTACTTC; CDR3: CASSTSPQETQYF
V: TRBV28; D: TRBD1; size: .; J: TRBJ2-7; DNA: TGTGCCAGCAGACGTGACAGGGGTAACTACGAGCAGTACTTC; CDR3: CASRRDRGNYEQYF
V: TRBV5-1; D: .; size: .; J: TRBJ1-4; DNA: TGCGCCAGCAGCTTGGAAGGACGTGATGAAAAACTGTTTTTT; CDR3: CASSLEGRDEKLFF